Below, one TCR beta chain is given with its context. A much bigger clone sits one base away, suggesting this may be a read error. Breast cancer patients provided tissue from their axillary draining lymph nodes. This sample was included in a study of breast tumors, draining lymph nodes, adjacent tissues. CDR3 length equals 15 residues. Germline V lookup: CDR1 WNHNN, CDR2 SYGVQD (reference sequence). Each CDR3 protein is one row after TCRdb ran MiXCR on the multiplex PCR reads. The sample shows approximately 280,000 distinct CDR3 sequences, 30% of them seen only once. The sequence was collected from a female donor with breast cancer. Some clones in this sample may be carry-over from other donors' samples. Sequencing was performed on axillary lymph node tissue. The chain links TRBV10-1 to TRBJ2-3; possibly TRBD2 for D (6 bases). CDR3 protein: CASSTTATGWGAQYF. The DNA for the CDR3 is TGTGCCAGCTCCACTACGGCAACTGGGTGGGGGGCGCAGTATTTT.